This T cell receptor beta chain comes out of a study of regulatory T cells in long-lasting Graves disease (dated by TCRdb to the early 2020s). General notes on the study: Patients with newly diagnosed Graves' disease had been on antithyroid drugs for under 3 months. Peripheral blood TCR sequencing and RNA sequencing compared persistent Graves' disease patients with newly diagnosed Graves' disease patients. The study was registered as a clinical trial and conducted in China. A total of about 33 samples underwent TCR sequencing, from about 13 patients with persistent Graves' disease and roughly 20 patients with newly diagnosed Graves' disease.

The library was built by means of multiplex PCR. Sequenced on an Illumina HiSeq 4000. iRepertoire HTBI primers and Arm-PCR amplification of CDR3 regions were used to construct TCR beta libraries. Gel purification was performed on PCR products prior to sequencing. On the study's bioinformatics: Gene usage analysis of CDR3 amino acid clonotypes used the 50 to 70 TRBV and 14 to 15 TRBJ segments found across samples. COPE and FqMerger were used to merge the filtered high-quality paired reads into contigs. BLAST was used to align contigs to IMGT TRBV, TRBD and TRBJ reference genes, and CDR3 was defined according to IMGT. Highly expanded clones were defined as clonotypes with a frequency above 0.1%. Repertoire diversity was measured by Shannon entropy, and V-J evenness by the Gini coefficient. Clonotypes shared by more than one individual were considered public. TCRdb ran its own pipeline on the public reads, namely fastp trimming at Q25 and MiXCR clone calling, and kept in-frame beta chains. For every CDR3 protein sequence, its rows merge into one entry that carries the most common genes and DNA. TCRdb, not the original authors, processed these V and J calls. Within this sample are 360,000 or so distinct CDR3 sequences, with 10% to 15% of them counted one time only. Of the sample, approximately 17% falls within the top ten clones.

The CDR3 numbers 15 residues from cysteine through phenylalanine. Just CDR3 DNA is preserved here, 45 bases in frame from base 1. Trimming takes 3 bases from V and 3 bases from J, and the germline ends sit 17 bases apart. CDR1 and CDR2 were assigned from the germline V gene (reference sequence) as DFQATT and SNEGSKA. According to the study, the label for this sample's time point signals: newly diagnosed GD, antithyroid drugs for less than 3 months. For both TCR sequencing and RNA sequencing, RNA was extracted from PBMCs using TRIzol. The diagnosis of Graves' disease followed American Thyroid Association guidelines. Patients for the study were recruited at an endocrinology department in Xi'an, China. Each patient gave approximately 10 milliliters of peripheral blood, collected in an EDTA anticoagulant tube. Ficoll Paque Plus density gradient separation was used to isolate PBMCs, and no additional T cell sorting was done. An Agilent 2100 Bioanalyzer and agarose gel were used to check RNA quality, and a NanoDrop 2000 was used to measure RNA concentration.

This clonotype was found many times. Its antigen specificity is not known. No much larger clonotype is one base removed from it; base qualities were not supplied. Beyond this particular receptor, the publication reports: Compared with newly diagnosed patients, patients with persistent Graves' disease had lower TCR Shannon entropy and fewer highly expanded clones, which suggests clonal expansion. As a limitation, the authors acknowledged that the small sample size may reduce accuracy. TRBV28, TRBJ1-2 and TRBJ2-5 were preferentially used in persistent disease, while TRBV20-1 and TRBJ2-1 were favored in newly diagnosed disease. More public clonotypes were shared among persistent patients (roughly 2,900) than among newly diagnosed patients (966). Sequencing and analysis were limited to the TCR beta chain. Only peripheral blood was studied, because thyroid tissue, the primary lesion, was inaccessible.

These data also formed part of another study, on T cells in Graves' hyperthyroidism and ophthalmopathy. That second publication adds: A patient counted as having stable Graves' hyperthyroidism if no progression to ophthalmopathy occurred over 18 months of follow-up. Hyperthyroidism patients were aged 18 to 65 years and newly diagnosed, with disease duration of less than 2 months. The study excluded patients with uncontrolled infections, other autoimmune diseases, pregnancy or lactation. Diagnoses were based on clinical symptoms, serum thyroxine and TRAb, thyroid ultrasound and orbital computed tomography. The TCR CDR3 was subjected to a first round of RT-PCR using the HTBI primer set and the Qiagen OneStep RT-PCR kit. Most expanded thyroid clonotypes (frequency above 0.001) were also detected in blood, a finding suggesting that blood repertoires may reflect thyroid immune responses. A model built on a 13 V-J signature distinguished ophthalmopathy from stable hyperthyroidism, reaching about 88% sensitivity and 81.08% specificity in cross-validation and 80%/75% in testing. In validation, the model predicted progression to ophthalmopathy with 65% to 71% sensitivity and less than 75% specificity, a median of around 6.6 months before onset. To identify distinguishing TCR V-J signatures, a discovery cohort of about a hundred patients was used, comprising some 45 with Graves' ophthalmopathy and 57 with stable Graves' hyperthyroidism. Whether ophthalmopathy could be predicted prospectively was tested in an independent validation cohort made up of under 20 hyperthyroidism patients plus 17 patients who later progressed to ophthalmopathy. For training and testing, the 80 to 100 patients in the discovery cohort were randomly divided in a 7:3 ratio. The study also compared thyroid tissue and blood T-cell repertoires from roughly 6 Graves' hyperthyroidism patients. Following sampling, methimazole starting at 30 mg daily was given to hyperthyroidism patients, and high-dose intravenous methylprednisolone was given to ophthalmopathy patients. A second multiplex PCR round built the libraries, followed by size selection and purification. Sequencing of the libraries was done on an Illumina HiSeq2000 using paired-end 100 bp reads. SOAPnuke was used to process the raw data, with reads discarded if the reads contained adapters or uncalled bases, had a mean Phred below 15, or lacked an exact constant-primer or identifier match. High-quality paired reads were merged using COPE v1.2.5, and each unique nucleotide sequence was defined as a clonotype. MiTCR v1.1 was used to align the clonotypes against IMGT TRBV, TRBD and TRBJ reference segments. The analysis was restricted to V-J combinations with a frequency above 0.0001, which together covered just over 98% of the repertoires. The TCS score was defined as the ratio of F50 (clonal expansion) to E x V (chaos), calculated using BLOSUM62-based TCRdist between CDR3 peptides within each V-J. Welch's t-statistics and random forest reduced fewer than 550 V-J features to roughly 13, which were used in a naive Bayes classifier (R e1071). Sample size was not statistically predetermined, and blinding of investigators to group allocation was not performed. According to the paper, TCR Vbeta CDR3 sequencing was carried out on about 140 peripheral blood samples, which came from more than 40 ophthalmopathy, 75 to 80 hyperthyroidism and approximately 17 progressor patients.

The origin of this receptor is a woman in her late teens or twenties with Graves disease. Donor details come from another sample of the same person, matched by shared clones. The sequences come from peripheral blood mononuclear cells (PBMCs), collected at new diagnosis, from a patient treated with antithyroid drugs. The chain was built from TRBV20-1 and TRBJ2-5; the D gene is possibly TRBD1 or TRBD2, with 5 bases matching each. The sequence in DNA is TGCAGTGCTAGTGCCCTCAGGGCAGCGGAAGAGACCCAGTACTTC. Translated, this is CSASALRAAEETQYF.